What follows are 22 T cell receptor beta chains derived from one specimen sequenced in a study of beta chain features in type 1 diabetes. All of the isolated RNA was reverse transcribed, so expressed TCRB transcripts were sequenced. The protocol was immunoSEQ multiplex PCR, while the TCRdb copy is restricted to in-frame clones and leaves out a portion. The sample carries hundreds of thousands of clones, approximately 13% recorded once. The sample taken for sequencing was naive CD4+ T cells from blood. These TCRs come from a man under 40 in good health.

This clone showed up just a few times. V gene TRBV20-1 combines with J gene TRBJ2-7; 11 positions agree with TRBD1. J was trimmed by 9 bases and V by 6 bases; bases with no gene match: 4. The CDR3 extends over 11 amino acids. Germline V gives CDR1 DFQATT, CDR2 SNEGSKA (reference sequence). DNA for the CDR3: TGCAGTGCATGGACAGGGGGCGCGCAGTACTTC. This encodes CSAWTGGAQYF.

The genes are TRBV19 and TRBJ2-5; maybe TRBD1 (5 bases). Germline CDR1 reads LNHDA; CDR2 reads SQIVND (reference sequence). The CDR3 has 13 amino acids. V gave up 7 bases and J gave up 2 bases, with 11 bases separating them. As DNA, the CDR3 is TGTGCCAGTACCGCGGACATGCAAGAGACCCAGTACTTC. Residues: CASTADMQETQYF.

This clone was detected a few times. The sample has other DNA sequences that encode this CDR3 too. This chain joins TRBV29-1 and TRBJ2-3; D gene unclear. Deletions cut 5 bases from V and 2 bases from J, with 5 bases between. CDR3 length equals 11 residues. From germline, CDR1 is SQVTM and CDR2 ANQGSEA. CDR3 sequence (DNA): TGCAGCGTTTCCTTCACAGATACGCAGTATTTT. Protein: CSVSFTDTQYF.

The chain is built from TRBV18 and TRBJ1-2; 7 bases agree with TRBD1. Germline trimming cut 3 bases from V and 2 bases from J; bases unmatched to any gene: 3. Germline V lookup: CDR1 KGHSH, CDR2 LQKENI. The CDR3 totals 14 residues. The DNA for the CDR3 is TGTGCCAGCTCACCTAAGGGACAGAACTATGGCTACACCTTC. It specifies CASSPKGQNYGYTF.

This chain links TRBV19 with TRBJ1-1; D is perhaps TRBD1 (5 bases). Per germline, CDR1 LNHDA and CDR2 SQIVND (reference sequence). This CDR3 comprises 15 residues. Trimming left V 7 bases short and J 6 bases short, with 21 bases between. CDR3 in DNA: TGTGCCAGTACAAGGCCCCGGGGCGTGACCTCTGAAGCTTTCTTT. Translation: CASTRPRGVTSEAFF.

The chain joins TRBV12-5 to TRBJ2-5; 7 bases are shared with TRBD2. The junction had 3 bases not matched to a gene; V was cut back by 6 bases and J by 2 bases. This CDR3 has 13 residues. CDR1 is LGHNT and CDR2 is FRNRAP in the germline V gene. CDR3 amino acids: CASGRLAQETQYF. Written as DNA, the CDR3 is TGTGCTAGTGGCAGACTAGCTCAAGAGACCCAGTACTTC. Full variable domain (missing parts from reference TRBV12-5 and TRBJ2-5): DARVTQTPRHKVTEMGQEVTMRCQPILGHNTVFWYRQTMMQGLELLAYFRNRAPLDDSGMPKDRFSAEMPDATLATLKIQPSEPRDSAVYFCASGRLAQETQYFGPGTRLLVL.

This sequence joins TRBV6-6 and TRBJ2-7; D is possibly TRBD2 (5 bases). CDR3 length: 14 residues. Trimming took off 6 bases at V and 4 bases at J, with 16 bases between the two ends. Germline V gene data show CDR1 as MNHNY and CDR2 as SVGAGI (reference sequence). CDR3 bases: TGTGCCAGCAGCCTGACCGCGGACTCGTACGAGCAGTACTTC. Its protein product is CASSLTADSYEQYF.

This clone was observed a few times. The chain joins TRBV2 to TRBJ1-6, with D possibly being TRBD1 (6 bases). Germline V lookup: CDR1 SNHLY, CDR2 FYNNEI. Trimming removed 5 bases at V and 10 bases at J, with 9 bases between. The CDR3 loop spans 12 amino acids. The CDR3 nucleotides read TGTGCCAGCAGTACAGGGCTCTCACCCCTCCACTTT. Its protein product is CASSTGLSPLHF. The full variable domain, in which reference TRBV2 and TRBJ1-6 provide the parts outside the CDR3, is EPEVTQTPSHQVTQMGQEVILRCVPISNHLYFYWYRQILGQKVEFLVSFYNNEISEKSEIFDDQFSVERPDGSNFTLKIRSTKLEDSAMYFCASSTGLSPLHFGNGTRLTVT.

This clone was detected only a few times. Relative to the germline gene, one junction end is altered; a read error may explain this. The chain couples TRBV30 to TRBJ2-3, with D possibly TRBD2 on 6 matching bases. CDR1 is GTSNPN and CDR2 is SVGIG in the germline V gene (reference sequence). CDR3 length: 15 amino acids. For the CDR3, the DNA is TGTGCCGGGAGTGCCCAGGCGGGGCGCGCAGATACGCAGTATTTT. Its translation: CAGSAQAGRADTQYF.

This clone has just a few counts. The chain employs TRBV7-2 and TRBJ2-3; TRBD2 matches 7 bases. This CDR3 region has 16 residues. The germline gives CDR1 SGHTA, CDR2 FQGNSA. V was pared by 1 base and J by 7 bases, with 11 bases of the junction left unmatched. CDR3 amino acids: CASSLVNGRALNTQYF. CDR3 bases: TGTGCCAGCAGCTTAGTTAATGGGAGGGCCTTAAATACGCAGTATTTT.

The V gene is TRBV10-3, the J gene TRBJ2-7; D perhaps matches TRBD1 (5 bases). CDR1 is ENHRY, CDR2 SYGVKD, per germline. The CDR3 runs 13 residues. V was shortened by 4 bases and J by 6 bases, with 13 bases between the two germline ends. CDR3 bases: TGTGCCATCAGTGCGCAGGGTGATTCCGAGCAGTACGTC. It specifies CAISAQGDSEQYV.

In its sample, this clone was seen a few times. The V call is TRBV25-1, the J call TRBJ2-5; D is perhaps TRBD1 (5 bases). Trimming stripped 7 bases from V and 5 bases from J, with 20 bases between. The CDR3 spans 15 residues. CDR1 and CDR2 from the germline V gene are MGHDK and SYGVNS. The CDR3 loop reads CASTYPTGVGETQYF. For the CDR3, the DNA is TGTGCCAGCACTTACCCCACAGGAGTGGGCGAGACCCAGTACTTC.

The chain uses TRBV7-9 and TRBJ1-5, with D possibly being TRBD1 (6 bases). Trimming stripped 1 base from V and 1 base from J, with 14 bases between. There are 17 residues in the CDR3. Germline assignment: CDR1 SEHNR and CDR2 FQNEAQ (reference sequence). In DNA form, the CDR3 reads TGTGCCAGCAGCTTAGATCTCAGGGGAAGAAGCAATCAGCCCCAGCATTTT. Protein product: CASSLDLRGRSNQPQHF.

Only a few counts were recorded for this clone. The chain employs TRBV18 and TRBJ1-1; D gene uncertain. From germline, CDR1 is KGHSH and CDR2 LQKENI. The CDR3 covers 13 residues. Trimming removed 3 bases from V and 3 bases from J, with 8 bases in between. The CDR3 spells CASSPLVDTEAFF. In DNA, the CDR3 is TGTGCCAGCTCACCTTTGGTGGACACTGAAGCTTTCTTT. Looking up the rest from reference TRBV18 and TRBJ1-1 gives the full variable domain: NAGVMQNPRHLVRRRGQEARLRCSPMKGHSHVYWYRQLPEEGLKFMVYLQKENIIDESGMPKERFSAEFPKEGPSILRIQQVVRGDSAAYFCASSPLVDTEAFFGQGTRLTVV.

This clone was detected only a few times. The DNA of the CDR3 is TGCAGCGTTGCGACAGGGGCGGGTGGTGAAAAACTGTTTTTT. The encoded protein is CSVATGAGGEKLFF. V usage is TRBV29-1 and J usage is TRBJ1-4; 8 bases line up with TRBD1. Germline trimming cut 4 bases from V and 7 bases from J; bases unmatched to any gene: 8. Germline CDR1 and CDR2: SQVTM and ANQGSEA. The CDR3 consists of 14 residues.

This clone was found a few times. The CDR3, as DNA: TGTGCCAGCAGCTCGACAGGGAAGGGCACAGATACGCAGTATTTT. Translating gives CASSSTGKGTDTQYF. The chain has TRBV7-2 and TRBJ2-3; TRBD1 agrees at 7 bases. With V trimmed by 4 bases and J by 1 base, 5 bases remained unmatched. This CDR3 comprises 15 residues. In germline, CDR1 is SGHTA, CDR2 FQGNSA.

In its sample, this clone was seen a few times. The J gene is TRBJ2-5, the V gene TRBV29-1; tentatively, D is TRBD1 or TRBD2 (5 bases each). The V gene's germline CDR1 is SQVTM and CDR2 ANQGSEA. Trimming pared 4 bases from V and 2 bases from J, leaving 11 bases between. This CDR3 spans 13 amino acids. The CDR3 protein is CSVVGPAQETQYF. The CDR3 DNA follows: TGCAGCGTTGTGGGACCGGCACAAGAGACCCAGTACTTC. The variable domain in full, completed from reference TRBV29-1 and TRBJ2-5, reads SAVISQKPSRDICQRGTSLTIQCQVDSQVTMMFWYRQQPGQSLTLIATANQGSEATYESGFVIDKFPISRPNLTFSTLTVSNMSPEDSSIYLCSVVGPAQETQYFGPGTRLLVL.

V gene TRBV28 combines with J gene TRBJ2-4; D gene unclear. V was clipped by 9 bases and J by 1 base, with 13 bases between them. This CDR3 is built from 14 residues. Germline CDR1 reads MDHEN; CDR2 reads SYDVKM. The CDR3 bases are TGTGCCAGTGGTATTACTGAGGCCAAAAACATTCAGTACTTC. This codes for CASGITEAKNIQYF. Together with reference TRBV28 and TRBJ2-4, the CDR3 gives the full variable domain: DVKVTQSSRYLVKRTGEKVFLECVQDMDHENMFWYRQDPGLGLRLIYFSYDVKMKEKGDIPEGYSVSREKKERFSLILESASTNQTSMYLCASGITEAKNIQYFGAGTRLSVL.

This chain uses TRBV29-1 with TRBJ1-1; 7 bases fit TRBD1. Germline values: CDR1 SQVTM, CDR2 ANQGSEA. The CDR3 runs to 12 residues. Trimming took 3 bases from V and 6 from J; bases not matched to a gene: 4. The CDR3 sequence: CSVEEGGAEAFF. CDR3 sequence (DNA): TGCAGCGTTGAGGAAGGGGGCGCTGAAGCTTTCTTT.

The chain combines TRBV4-1 with TRBJ1-2; no clear D. The CDR3 spans 14 residues. The germline V and J ends were trimmed by 1 base and 2 bases, with 8 bases remaining between them. Germline loops: CDR1 MGHRA, CDR2 YSYEKL. Here the CDR3 reads CASSQVGQNYGYTF. The CDR3 DNA reads as TGCGCCAGCAGCCAAGTCGGCCAGAACTATGGCTACACCTTC.

This chain uses TRBV27 with TRBJ2-3; no clear D. This CDR3 is built from 18 residues. Trimming left V 2 bases short and J 2 bases short, with 20 bases between. The V gene's germline CDR1 is MNHEY and CDR2 SMNVEV (reference sequence). CDR3 sequence: CASSLRVVGFYSTDTQYF. The CDR3 nucleotides read TGTGCCAGCAGTTTAAGGGTCGTGGGATTCTACTCCACAGATACGCAGTATTTT.

The chain combines TRBV7-9 with TRBJ1-1; tentatively, D is TRBD1 (5 bases). Trimming took 6 bases from V and 2 from J, leaving 19 bases between them. The germline V gene has CDR1 SEHNR and CDR2 FQNEAQ (reference sequence). This CDR3 has 16 residues. In DNA, the CDR3 is TGTGCCAGCAGGCTGGGGGACCCTATTGGAAACACTGAAGCTTTCTTT. Encoded protein: CASRLGDPIGNTEAFF.